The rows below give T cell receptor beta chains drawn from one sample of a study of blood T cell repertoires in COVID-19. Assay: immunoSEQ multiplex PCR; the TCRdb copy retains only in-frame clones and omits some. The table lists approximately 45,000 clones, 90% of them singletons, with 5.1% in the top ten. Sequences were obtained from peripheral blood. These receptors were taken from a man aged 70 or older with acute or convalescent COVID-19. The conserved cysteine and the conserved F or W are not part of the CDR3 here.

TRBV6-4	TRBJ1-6	ASSGTENSPLH
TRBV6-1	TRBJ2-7	ASSEVGQGTYEQY
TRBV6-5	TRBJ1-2	ASTAQPNYGYT
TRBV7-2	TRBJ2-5	ASSLAGGGETQY
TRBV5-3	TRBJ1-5	ARSSNREGRLMFSNQPQH
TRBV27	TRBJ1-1	ASSFGDTNTEAF
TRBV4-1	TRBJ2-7	ASSQAGQSYEQY
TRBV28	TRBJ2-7	ASSSTGVGEQY
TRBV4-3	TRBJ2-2	ASSQAEVRLVWTKSPTGELF
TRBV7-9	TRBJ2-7	ASSLSGYEQY
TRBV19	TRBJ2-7	ASSIGTGYEQY
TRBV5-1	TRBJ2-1	ASGMGGSYNEQF
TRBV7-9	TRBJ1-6	ASSSGHLSALH
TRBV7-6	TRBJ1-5	ASSRDSYSNQPQH
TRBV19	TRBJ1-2	ASSIWTGRPYGYT
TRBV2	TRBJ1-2	ASSEHVASNYGYT
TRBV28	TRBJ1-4	ASSFSMGQAETEKLF
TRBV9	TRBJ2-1	ASSVEGTSGGYNEQF
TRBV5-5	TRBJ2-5	ASSLRGGSLETQY
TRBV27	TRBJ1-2	ASSLYRDRGPGYT
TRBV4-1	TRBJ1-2	ASSQGGDSYGYT
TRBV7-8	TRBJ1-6	ASSARALASTPLH
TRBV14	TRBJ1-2	ASSQATGSLGYT
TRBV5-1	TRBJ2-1	ASRGGQNNEQF
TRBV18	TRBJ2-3	ASSPPSGGTFTDTQY
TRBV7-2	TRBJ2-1	ASSPTGTGGPNEQF
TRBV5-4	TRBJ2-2	ASSSSAGELF
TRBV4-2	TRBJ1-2	ASGEGGYYGYT
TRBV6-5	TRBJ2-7	ASSYRDRTYEQY
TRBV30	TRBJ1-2	AWSPLNRAGGYT
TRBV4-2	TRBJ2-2	ASSQDPGVAAFRTGELF
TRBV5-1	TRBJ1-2	ASSLVTGGDGYT
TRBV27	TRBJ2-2	ASSLAAGSANTGELF
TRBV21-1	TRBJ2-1	ASSTTGNSYNEQF
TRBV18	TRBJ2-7	ASSPTLTYEQY
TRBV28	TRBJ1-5	ASSAPLGQNNQPQH